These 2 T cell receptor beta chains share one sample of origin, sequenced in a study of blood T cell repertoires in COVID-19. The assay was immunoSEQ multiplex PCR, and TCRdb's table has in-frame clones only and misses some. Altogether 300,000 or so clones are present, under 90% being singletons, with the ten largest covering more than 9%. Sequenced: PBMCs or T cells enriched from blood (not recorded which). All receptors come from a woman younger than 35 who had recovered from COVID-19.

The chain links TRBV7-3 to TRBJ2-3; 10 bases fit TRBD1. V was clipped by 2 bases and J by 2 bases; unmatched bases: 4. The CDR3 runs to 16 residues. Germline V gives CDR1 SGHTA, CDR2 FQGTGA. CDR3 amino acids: CASSLLDRGDTDTQYF. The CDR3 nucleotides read TGTGCCAGCAGCTTATTGGACAGGGGGGACACAGATACGCAGTATTTT.

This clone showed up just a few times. CDR3 coding DNA: TGCGCCAGCAGCTTGGCGCCGAGCCTCAATGAAAAACTGTTTTTT. This codes for CASSLAPSLNEKLFF. The chain couples TRBV5-1 to TRBJ1-4; D is uncertain. V lost 0 bases, J lost 5 bases, and 11 bases lay in between. Looked up from germline, CDR1 is SGHRS and CDR2 is YFSETQ. The CDR3 consists of 15 residues.